In this sample, the clone carrying this T cell receptor (beta chain) turned up a few times. The antigen is not known. Libraries were made from TCR beta cDNA, and they carried unique molecular identifiers. Input of roughly 0.95 to 10 million T cells yielded hundreds of thousands of cDNA molecules. TCRdb ran MiXCR on the PCR reads and lists one entry per CDR3 protein. The sample yields approximately 180,000 distinct CDR3 sequences, 25% to 35% seen once. The sample belongs to a study of post-analysis software for immune sequencing data. Whole-study results and caveats: Comparison of patients with controls showed five or six TRBV segments more frequent in patients, TRBV5-6, TRBV5-1 and TRBV20-1 among them.

The germline CDR1 and CDR2 sequences are SGHDN and FVKESK. This CDR3 is 13 amino acids long. V lost 8 bases to trimming and J lost 5 bases, with 13 bases between them. The gene calls are TRBV14 and TRBJ2-1, with D maybe TRBD1 (6 bases). The sequenced sample consisted of blood. The source of this sequence is a girl aged 5 to 17 with multiple sclerosis. The CDR3, as DNA: TGTGCCAGCCAACAGGGTTTGGACAATGAGCAGTTCTTC. It specifies CASQQGLDNEQFF.